This TCR beta chain is drawn from a study of T-cell reconstitution after alpha-beta-depleted transplantation in children. A word on this clonotype: Its antigen is still unknown.

The CDR3 sequence is 14 residues long. Trimming took 3 bases from V and 8 from J; bases not matched to a gene: 5. CDR1 and CDR2 (germline): SGHVS, FQNEAQ. Using unique molecular identifiers, the investigators prepared the TCRbeta library. TCRdb passed the PCR reads through MiXCR, listing each CDR3 protein once. The sample lists hundreds of thousands of distinct CDR3 sequences; around 13% were seen once. Study-wide results and limits: Reports say that about two months after transplant, the alpha-beta T cells came out of several hundred graft clones that had expanded. T cells produced anew were the main source of T-cell counts and diversity one year after transplant. Surviving recipient T cells and thymic progenitors produced the high day-60 TCRbeta diversity seen in some patients.

The source is a girl aged 2 to 10 with congenital amegakaryocytic thrombocytopenia, due to receive a stem cell transplant. The chain employs TRBV7-8 and TRBJ1-4; 8 nucleotides line up with TRBD1. The sample here was PBMCs, taken before TCRalphabeta/CD19-depleted stem cell transplant. The CDR3 loop reads CASSLAGGREKLFF. CDR3 DNA: TGTGCCAGCAGCTTGGCAGGGGGCCGGGAAAAACTGTTTTTT.